The present entry profiles one T cell receptor beta chain with its context. Chemo-refractory metastatic non-small-cell lung cancer patients were treated with focal radiation plus CTLA-4 blockade with ipilimumab. The data stem from a study of radiotherapy plus CTLA-4 blockade in lung cancer. This CDR3 has 19 amino acids. Repertoires were generated with immunoSEQ multiplex PCR, while TCRdb's copy carries only in-frame clones and drops some. Counted here are tens of thousands of clones, around 75% occurring once; the ten biggest clones make up around a tenth. The sequence came from a human donor with non-small cell lung cancer who had stable disease on radiotherapy plus ipilimumab. The chain recombines TRBV21-1 with TRBJ1-5. TRBV21-1 constitutes a pseudogene. The specimen comprised peripheral blood, sampled from a patient treated with radiotherapy plus ipilimumab. CDR3 sequence: CASSKGGGEGRVLNQPQHF. CDR3 DNA sequence: TGTGCCAGCAGCAAGGGAGGCGGGGAAGGGAGGGTCTTAAATCAGCCCCAGCATTTT.